A single sample gave rise to the 8 T cell receptor beta chains below, sequenced in a study of T cells in women clearing cervical HPV infection. The table came from immunoSEQ multiplex PCR; TCRdb's copy has only in-frame clones and leaves some out. This sample's clone table lists about 46,000 clones. Sequenced: blood buffy coat. The source of these receptors is a woman between 18 and 75 years old with a cervical HPV16 infection that either progressed to CIN3+ or cleared (not recorded which).

With regard to this clone: The CDR3 is cut off 3 residues early in the read; its end comes from the germline J gene. This chain connects TRBV19 to TRBJ2-3, with D tentatively TRBD2 (6 bases). The V gene lost 6 bases and the J gene lost 0 bases, with 16 bases spanning the gap. Germline CDR1 LNHDA, CDR2 SQIVND (reference sequence). This CDR3 contains 16 residues. The sequenced part of the CDR3 DNA is TGTGCCAGTAGCCTAAGCGGGCAGACTAGCACAGATACG. Protein: CASSLSGQTSTDT. The full CDR3 protein is CASSLSGQTSTDTQYF.

Remarks on this clone: The read ends 3 residues before the CDR3 terminus; that terminus is restored from the germline J gene. The chain employs TRBV6-2 or TRBV6-3 and TRBJ2-7; D is possibly TRBD1 (5 bases). There are 13 residues in the CDR3. Per the germline V gene, CDR1 is MNHEY and CDR2 is SVGEGT. V gave up 6 bases and J gave up 3 bases, with 12 bases separating them. The CDR3 sequence: CASRVDSHYEQYF. Incomplete CDR3 DNA: TGTGCCAGCAGAGTAGACAGCCACTACGAG.

Concerning this clone: The observed sequence ends 3 residues before the CDR3 terminus, with the missing tail filled in from the germline J gene. The J gene is TRBJ2-5, the V gene TRBV5-1; D not certain. The germline V gene encodes CDR1 SGHRS and CDR2 YFSETQ. The CDR3 is 14 residues long. Trimming removed 4 bases at V and 3 bases at J, with 13 bases between. CDR3 DNA, as far as it was read: TGCGCCAGCAGCGTGGCGCCACTCAAAGAGACC. It is translated as CASSVAPLKET. The CDR3, in full, reads CASSVAPLKETQYF.

Worth noting for this clone: The sequenced fragment ends 3 residues before the CDR3 boundary, so the rest is inferred from the germline J gene. The chain employs TRBV20-1 and TRBJ2-3, with TRBD2 matching over 7 bases. The CDR3 loop spans 14 amino acids. After removal of 4 bases from V and 2 bases from J, the junction contained 6 bases not matched to a gene. The germline V gene encodes CDR1 DFQATT and CDR2 SNEGSKA (reference sequence). The part of the CDR3 DNA that was read is TGCAGTGCTAATGCGGGGGACCCCACAGATACG. This gives the protein CSANAGDPTDT. The CDR3 in full is CSANAGDPTDTQYF.

On this clone: The DNA ends 3 residues before the CDR3 does, and the rest of the CDR3 is filled in from the germline J gene. The chain has TRBV13 and TRBJ1-1; D is perhaps TRBD1 (5 bases). The length of the CDR3 is 15 residues. From germline, CDR1 is PRHDT and CDR2 FYEKMQ (reference sequence). The V end lost 5 bases, the J end lost 5 bases, and 18 bases lay between the germline ends. CDR3 DNA (partial): TGTGCCAGCAGCCCACCCGGGGGAGTGGGAACTGAA. It specifies CASSPPGGVGTE. The full CDR3 sequence reads CASSPPGGVGTEAFF.

Remarks on this clone: The read falls 3 residues short of the CDR3 end, and the missing part is taken from the germline J gene. The genes are TRBV20-1 and TRBJ1-2; D is uncertain. V lost 0 bases and J lost 0, with 8 bases in between. The CDR3 length is 14 residues. Germline assignment: CDR1 DFQATT and CDR2 SNEGSKA (reference sequence). The CDR3 region is CSARDYRANYGYTF. The DNA read from the CDR3 is TGCAGTGCTAGAGATTACAGAGCTAACTATGGC.

Concerning this clone itself: The CDR3 goes on 3 residues after the read ends, and that part is filled in from the germline J gene. The V gene is TRBV18, the J gene TRBJ2-1; TRBD1 matches at 8 bases. CDR3 size: 13 residues. Trimming cost V 3 bases and J 8 bases; bases outside gene matches: 3. The germline CDR1 and CDR2 sequences are KGHSH and LQKENI. CDR3 loop: CASSPGTGDEQFF. The sequenced part of the CDR3 DNA is TGTGCCAGCTCACCTGGGACAGGTGATGAG.

The CDR3 DNA, read in part, is TGCAGTGCTGGAAGGACTAGCGGGGGGGCTAGCACAGATACG. Translating it yields CSAGRTSGGASTDT. The full CDR3 protein is CSAGRTSGGASTDTQYF. The chain has TRBV20-1 and TRBJ2-3; 15 bases agree with TRBD2. The read gets to within 3 residues of the CDR3 end, and the germline J gene fills in the rest. The CDR3 is 17 amino acids. Germline V lookup: CDR1 DFQATT, CDR2 SNEGSKA (reference sequence). V lost 5 bases and J lost 0; bases outside the gene matches: 6.